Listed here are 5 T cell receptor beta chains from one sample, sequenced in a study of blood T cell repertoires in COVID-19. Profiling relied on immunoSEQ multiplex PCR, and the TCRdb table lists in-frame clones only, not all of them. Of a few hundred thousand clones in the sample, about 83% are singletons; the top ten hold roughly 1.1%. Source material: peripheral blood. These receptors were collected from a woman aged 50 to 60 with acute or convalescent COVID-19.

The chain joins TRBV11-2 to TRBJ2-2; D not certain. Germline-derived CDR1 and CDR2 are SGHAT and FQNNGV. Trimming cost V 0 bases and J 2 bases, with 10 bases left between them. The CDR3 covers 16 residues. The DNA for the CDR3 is TGTGCCAGCAGCTTAGAGTTCGGAGTAAACACCGGGGAGCTGTTTTTT. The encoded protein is CASSLEFGVNTGELFF. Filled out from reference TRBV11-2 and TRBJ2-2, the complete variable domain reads EAGVAQSPRYKIIEKRQSVAFWCNPISGHATLYWYQQILGQGPKLLIQFQNNGVVDDSQLPKDRFSAERLKGVDSTLKIQPAKLEDSAVYLCASSLEFGVNTGELFFGEGSRLTVL.

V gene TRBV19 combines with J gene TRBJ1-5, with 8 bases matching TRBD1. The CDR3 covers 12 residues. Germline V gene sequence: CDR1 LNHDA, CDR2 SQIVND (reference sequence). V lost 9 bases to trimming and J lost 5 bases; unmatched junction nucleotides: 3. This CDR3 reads CASRQGYQPQHF. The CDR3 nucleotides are TGTGCCAGCAGACAGGGGTATCAGCCCCAGCATTTT.

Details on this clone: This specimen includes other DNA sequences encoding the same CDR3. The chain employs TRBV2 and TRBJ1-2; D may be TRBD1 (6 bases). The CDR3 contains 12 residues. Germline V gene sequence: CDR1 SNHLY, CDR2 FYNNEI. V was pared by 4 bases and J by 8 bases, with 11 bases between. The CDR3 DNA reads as TGTGCCAGCAGTGTCGCAGGGGACGGCTACACCTTC. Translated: CASSVAGDGYTF.

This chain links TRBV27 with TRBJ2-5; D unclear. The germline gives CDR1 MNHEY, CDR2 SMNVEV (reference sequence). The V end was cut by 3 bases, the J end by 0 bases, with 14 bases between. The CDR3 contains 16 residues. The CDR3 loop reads CASSFALWSYQETQYF. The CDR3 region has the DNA TGTGCCAGCAGTTTTGCTCTATGGAGTTACCAAGAGACCCAGTACTTC.

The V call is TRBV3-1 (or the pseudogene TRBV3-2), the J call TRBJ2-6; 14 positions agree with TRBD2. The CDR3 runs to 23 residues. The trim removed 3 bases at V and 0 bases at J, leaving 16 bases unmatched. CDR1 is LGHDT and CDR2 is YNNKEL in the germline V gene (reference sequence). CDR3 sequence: CASSHRPGTSGSQSYSGANVLTF. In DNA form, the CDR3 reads TGTGCCAGCAGCCATCGTCCCGGGACTAGCGGGAGCCAATCCTACTCTGGGGCCAACGTCCTGACTTTC.